Listed below are T cell receptor beta chains from one sample, sequenced in a study of blood T cell repertoires in COVID-19. Clones were sequenced by immunoSEQ multiplex PCR, and TCRdb holds only the in-frame ones, with some missing. The data show 55,000 to 80,000 clones, roughly four fifths seen once. Material for sequencing was peripheral blood. The source of these receptors is a man aged 70 or older with acute or convalescent COVID-19. Each CDR3 is given with its conserved first and last residue. The order of the fields is V gene, D gene, clone size, CDR3 length, J gene, CDR3 DNA, CDR3 protein. The D gene is left open where the match is weak. Clone size, where shown, is once, few, many, or a class for clones that have expanded.

>TRBV18|-|-|17|TRBJ2-7
TGTGCCAGCTCACCTACAGGAGGGGGGGCCCTCTCCTACGAGCAGTACTTC
CASSPTGGGALSYEQYF
>TRBV7-9|-|-|15|TRBJ2-2
TGTGCCAGCAGCAAGCCGGGACAAAGCGCCGGGGAGCTGTTTTTT
CASSKPGQSAGELFF
>TRBV28|-|-|15|TRBJ1-1
TGTGCCAGCAGTTTGGGAGCGACAGGGAACACTGAAGCTTTCTTT
CASSLGATGNTEAFF
>TRBV2|TRBD2|-|15|TRBJ2-3
TGTGCCAGCAGTGTCCCGACTAGCGGCACAGATACGCAGTATTTT
CASSVPTSGTDTQYF
>TRBV27|-|-|12|TRBJ2-5
TGTGCCAGCAGTTTCGGAGGGGAGACCCAGTACTTC
CASSFGGETQYF
>TRBV4-1|TRBD1|-|17|TRBJ2-4
TGCGCCAGCAGCCAGGGGGCCGGGACAGGGGAAAGGGACATTCAGTACTTC
CASSQGAGTGERDIQYF
>TRBV5-1|TRBD2|-|16|TRBJ2-3
TGCGCCAGCAGCCCCCGGACTAGTTTTAGCACAGATACGCAGTATTTT
CASSPRTSFSTDTQYF
>TRBV18|TRBD1|once|16|TRBJ1-5
TGTGCCAGCTCACCACGGGGACAGGGAAGTAATCAGCCCCAGCATTTT
CASSPRGQGSNQPQHF
>TRBV7-9|-|-|13|TRBJ2-2
TGTGCCAGCAGCCCACAGGGTTACGGGGAGCTGTTTTTT
CASSPQGYGELFF
>TRBV7-9|TRBD2|-|15|TRBJ2-1
TGTGCCAGCAGCCCCGGGACTAGTCCCAACAATGAGCAGTTCTTC
CASSPGTSPNNEQFF
>TRBV5-1|-|-|15|TRBJ2-2
TGCGCCAGCAGCTTGACAGGACCGAACACCGGGGAGCTGTTTTTT
CASSLTGPNTGELFF
>TRBV7-9|-|-|17|TRBJ2-7
TGTGCCAGCAGCTTAGGCCCTGCTTGGGCAGGGGCCGACGAGCAGTACTTC
CASSLGPAWAGADEQYF
>TRBV5-1|TRBD2|-|18|TRBJ2-3
TGCGCCAGCAGCTTGGGGTCCCCGACTAGCGGGAGTACAGATACGCAGTATTTT
CASSLGSPTSGSTDTQYF
>TRBV7-9|TRBD1|-|18|TRBJ1-1
TGTGCCAGCAGCCAAATGACCCTCGTCTCGACAGGGGACGCTGAAGCTTTCTTT
CASSQMTLVSTGDAEAFF
>TRBV5-4|-|-|13|TRBJ2-1
TGTGCCAGCAGCTTGAGGGGTTTGGATGAGCAGTTCTTC
CASSLRGLDEQFF
>TRBV7-3|TRBD1|few|16|TRBJ1-2
TGTGCCAGCAGCTTAATGGCAGGGGGCGTCGGGGAAGGCTACACCTTC
CASSLMAGGVGEGYTF
>TRBV16|TRBD1|-|13|TRBJ1-1
TGTGCCAGCACCGGACAGGGGGAGACTGAAGCTTTCTTT
CASTGQGETEAFF
>TRBV6-2/TRBV6-3|TRBD1|-|13|TRBJ1-1
TGTGCCAGCAGTTACGACAGGGGCGCTGAAGCTTTCTTT
CASSYDRGAEAFF
>TRBV19|-|-|14|TRBJ1-1
TGTGCCAGTACCAAAGGGCGGGGGAACACTGAAGCTTTCTTT
CASTKGRGNTEAFF
>TRBV9|TRBD2|-|15|TRBJ2-3
TGTGCCAGCACCATAAGCGGGACCGGCACAGATACGCAGTATTTT
CASTISGTGTDTQYF